A single sample gave rise to the 10 T cell receptor beta chains below, sequenced in a study of blood T cell repertoires in COVID-19. Sequencing used immunoSEQ multiplex PCR; TCRdb keeps in-frame clones, though not all of them. In the table there are about 90,000 clones, 86% of which are singletons. The source material was peripheral blood. Every receptor here comes from a man older than 75 with active or convalescent COVID-19.

This sequence joins TRBV18 and TRBJ2-3; 13 bases match TRBD2. V lost 4 bases to trimming and J lost 2 bases; unmatched junction nucleotides: 6. This CDR3 contains 17 residues. Germline V gene lookup returns CDR1 KGHSH and CDR2 LQKENI. The CDR3 protein is CASSLGLAGDDTDTQYF. The CDR3 DNA reads TGTGCCAGCTCACTCGGACTAGCGGGAGATGACACAGATACGCAGTATTTT.

The rearrangement links TRBV5-6 to TRBJ1-5; D remains unclear. The V end was cut by 4 bases, the J end by 9 bases, with 17 bases between. This CDR3 has 14 residues. Germline CDR1 is SGHDT and CDR2 is YYEEEE. The CDR3 region has the DNA TGTGCCAGCAGCAACACTAGAGCGAAGGGGCCCCAGCATTTT. Protein: CASSNTRAKGPQHF.

This chain connects TRBV7-2 to TRBJ2-1; the match to TRBD2 covers 9 bases. CDR1 is SGHTA and CDR2 is FQGNSA in the germline V gene. The trim removed 2 bases at V and 6 bases at J, leaving 5 bases unmatched. This CDR3 contains 15 residues. The CDR3 coding sequence is TGTGCCAGCAGCTTATTAGCGGGAGCCGTCAATGAGCAGTTCTTC. This gives the protein CASSLLAGAVNEQFF.

The chain employs TRBV18 and TRBJ2-5; D possibly corresponds to TRBD1 (5 bases). Germline V lookup: CDR1 KGHSH, CDR2 LQKENI. The CDR3 length is 13 residues. V was cut by 5 bases and J by 0 bases, with 7 bases left in between. The CDR3 sequence: CASSSGYQETQYF. CDR3 nucleotides: TGTGCCAGCTCATCAGGGTACCAAGAGACCCAGTACTTC.

The J gene is TRBJ1-1, the V gene TRBV25-1; 8 positions agree with TRBD1. This CDR3 is 15 amino acids long. After removal of 5 bases from V and 3 bases from J, the junction contained 8 bases not matched to a gene. The germline gives CDR1 MGHDK, CDR2 SYGVNS. CDR3 region: CASSNHRGSDTEAFF. In DNA form, the CDR3 reads TGTGCCAGCAGTAACCACAGGGGGTCGGACACTGAAGCTTTCTTT.

This chain joins TRBV7-9 and TRBJ1-1, with a tentative D call TRBD1 (5 bases). CDR3 length: 16 amino acids. V was cut by 0 bases and J by 4 bases, with 15 bases left in between. Germline-derived CDR1 and CDR2 are SEHNR and FQNEAQ (reference sequence). CDR3 region: CASSLAGVAGITEAFF. CDR3 nucleotides: TGTGCCAGCAGCTTAGCGGGGGTCGCGGGGATCACTGAAGCTTTCTTT.

The chain recombines TRBV28 with TRBJ1-2; D possibly corresponds to TRBD1 (6 bases). Germline CDR1 MDHEN, CDR2 SYDVKM. This CDR3 has 14 residues. The ends were cut back, 6 bases at V and 5 bases at J, with 16 bases in the middle. CDR3 sequence: CASSQLGQYYGYTF. CDR3 nucleotides: TGTGCCAGCAGCCAACTCGGACAGTATTATGGCTACACCTTC.

V and J are TRBV6-4 and TRBJ1-1; the D is unclear. Trimming took 3 bases from V and 10 from J, leaving 15 bases between them. CDR3 length: 13 amino acids. CDR1 is MRHNA, CDR2 SNTAGT, per germline. Written as DNA, the CDR3 is TGTGCCAGCAGTGAAACACCTAGTTCCCGAGCTTTCTTT. It codes for CASSETPSSRAFF.

As to this clone: One end of the junction is discordant with germline, which a read error may explain. The chain links TRBV7-2 to TRBJ2-7; D is unclear. Germline values: CDR1 SGHTA, CDR2 FQGNSA. This CDR3 is 14 amino acids long. The CDR3 coding sequence is TGTGCCAGCAGCTTAGGTCGCGGTGATGCGCCCCGGAACTTC. Translated: CASSLGRGDAPRNF.

The rearrangement links TRBV9 to TRBJ1-5, with D unclear. This CDR3 region has 14 residues. Germline CDR1 reads SGDLS; CDR2 reads YYNGEE. V lost 0 bases, J lost 4 bases, and 8 bases lay in between. The CDR3 spells CASSVGSRNQPQHF. DNA of the CDR3: TGTGCCAGCAGCGTAGGGTCCAGGAATCAGCCCCAGCATTTT. The full variable domain, its missing parts supplied by reference TRBV9 and TRBJ1-5, is DSGVTQTPKHLITATGQRVTLRCSPRSGDLSVYWYQQSLDQGLQFLIQYYNGEERAKGNILERFSAQQFPDLHSELNLSSLELGDSALYFCASSVGSRNQPQHFGDGTRLSIL.